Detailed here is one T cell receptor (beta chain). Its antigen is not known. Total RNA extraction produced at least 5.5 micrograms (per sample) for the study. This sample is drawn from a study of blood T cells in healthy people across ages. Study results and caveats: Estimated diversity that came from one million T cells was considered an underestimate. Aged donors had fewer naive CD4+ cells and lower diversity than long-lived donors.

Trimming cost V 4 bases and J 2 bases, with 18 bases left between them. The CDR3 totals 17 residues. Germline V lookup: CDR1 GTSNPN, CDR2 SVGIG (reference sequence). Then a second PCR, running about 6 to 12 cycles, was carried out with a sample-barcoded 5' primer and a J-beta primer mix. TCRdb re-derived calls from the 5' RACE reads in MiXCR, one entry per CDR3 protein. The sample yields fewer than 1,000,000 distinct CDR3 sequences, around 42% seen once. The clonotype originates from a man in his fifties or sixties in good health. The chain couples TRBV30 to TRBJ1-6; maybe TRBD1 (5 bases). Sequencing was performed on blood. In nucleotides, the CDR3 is TGTGCCTGGAAGCTCGCCCTCGGGGGTGCCTATAATTCACCCCTCCACTTT. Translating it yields CAWKLALGGAYNSPLHF.